The 12 T cell receptor beta chains listed next were all sequenced from one sample in a study of T cells in Graves' hyperthyroidism and ophthalmopathy. Template material for amplifying TCR beta CDR3 regions consisted of RNA transcripts. The primer set for the first-round RT-PCR of the TCR CDR3 was HTBI. TCRdb re-analysed the multiplex PCR reads in MiXCR, keeping a single row per CDR3 protein. The data show roughly 740,000 distinct CDR3 sequences, 16% seen once. The specimen was blood. The source of these receptors is a man aged 18-30 years with Graves' hyperthyroidism.

This clonotype was found many times. V usage is TRBV20-1 and J usage is TRBJ2-3; D gene unclear. V lost 1 base and J lost 1, with 9 bases in between. The CDR3 has 14 residues. Germline CDR1 DFQATT, CDR2 SNEGSKA (reference sequence). For the CDR3, the DNA is TGCAGTGCTAGAGCGAGCGTAGGCACAGATACGCAGTATTTT. Its protein is CSARASVGTDTQYF.

For this clonotype: A read error may explain this, as a much larger clone is one base away. Since no conserved phenylalanine or tryptophan closes the CDR3, a read error is the likely cause. The chain uses TRBV20-1 and TRBJ2-5; TRBD1 or TRBD2 may be the D gene (5 bases each). The germline gives CDR1 DFQATT, CDR2 SNEGSKA (reference sequence). V was shortened by 5 bases and J by 4 bases, with 5 bases between the two germline ends. CDR3 length equals 10 residues. CDR3 in DNA: TGCAGTGCTGGGGGAGAGACCCAGTACATC. This codes for CSAGGETQYI.

This clonotype showed up many times. The chain has TRBV9 and TRBJ1-1; no clear D gene. V was cut by 1 base and J by 1 base, with 5 bases left in between. Germline V gene lookup returns CDR1 SGDLS and CDR2 YYNGEE. This CDR3 contains 13 residues. The chain's CDR3 is CASSVTQNTEAFF. In DNA, the CDR3 is TGTGCCAGCAGCGTAACTCAGAACACTGAAGCTTTCTTT.

This clonotype occurred many times. The rearrangement uses TRBV6-2 or TRBV6-3 and TRBJ2-2; D unresolved. Germline V lookup: CDR1 MNHEY, CDR2 SVGEGT. The CDR3 has 16 amino acids. The ends were cut back, 6 bases at V and 0 bases at J, with 14 bases in the middle. Written as DNA, the CDR3 is TGTGCCAGCAGCACCCCCCTGCAGGCGAACACCGGGGAGCTGTTTTTT. Translation: CASSTPLQANTGELFF.

The chain couples TRBV5-1 to TRBJ1-2; possible D gene TRBD1, 5 bases. Germline CDR1 reads SGHRS; CDR2 reads YFSETQ. V lost 4 bases, J lost 8 bases, and 15 bases lay in between. The CDR3 sequence is 13 residues long. CDR3 nucleotide sequence: TGCGCCAGCAGCCCCGGGACCTCGGCCGGCTACACCTTC. This sequence encodes CASSPGTSAGYTF.

This clonotype was recorded many times. V gene TRBV7-2 combines with J gene TRBJ2-3; either TRBD1 or TRBD2 may fit D (6 bases each). CDR3 size: 16 residues. V was trimmed by 1 base and J by 8 bases, leaving 19 bases between them. Per germline, CDR1 SGHTA and CDR2 FQGNSA. CDR3: CASSLGGRRGRITQYF. In nucleotides, the CDR3 is TGTGCCAGCAGCTTAGGGGGGCGGCGGGGAAGGATTACGCAGTATTTT.

This clonotype turned up a few times. This chain joins TRBV5-1 and TRBJ1-1; D is uncertain. There are 13 residues in the CDR3. Germline V gives CDR1 SGHRS, CDR2 YFSETQ. V was cut by 0 bases and J by 6 bases, with 9 bases left in between. The CDR3 nucleotides read TGCGCCAGCAGCTTGGTCCTAGGCGCTGAAGCTTTCTTT. Translation gives CASSLVLGAEAFF.

This clonotype was found a few times. The chain couples TRBV7-2 to TRBJ2-1; D is possibly TRBD2 (7 bases). Looked up from germline, CDR1 is SGHTA and CDR2 is FQGNSA. The ends were cut back, 3 bases at V and 4 bases at J, with 16 bases in the middle. This CDR3 is built from 16 residues. The CDR3 sequence is CASSFPGGPIYNEQFF. CDR3 sequence (DNA): TGTGCCAGCAGCTTTCCCGGGGGGCCAATTTACAATGAGCAGTTCTTC.

This clonotype was detected ten times or more. This rearrangement joins TRBV2 to TRBJ1-4; 7 bases line up with TRBD1. There are 15 residues in the CDR3. Germline V gives CDR1 SNHLY, CDR2 FYNNEI. J lost 1 base, V lost 4 bases, and 3 bases had no gene match. CDR3 nucleotide sequence: TGTGCCAGCAGTGCCCGGGACAGAACTAATGAAAAACTGTTTTTT. It codes for CASSARDRTNEKLFF.

This clonotype was seen ten or more times. The chain couples TRBV5-1 to TRBJ2-1, with a possible D match to TRBD1 (5 bases). Germline V CDR1 and CDR2: SGHRS, YFSETQ. This CDR3 comprises 15 residues. Trimming left V 4 bases short and J 0 bases short, with 11 bases between. For the CDR3, the DNA is TGCGCCAGCAGCCCGACAGTAAGCTCCTACAATGAGCAGTTCTTC. This gives the protein CASSPTVSSYNEQFF. Based on the CDR3 plus reference TRBV5-1 and TRBJ2-1, the full variable domain is KAGVTQTPRYLIKTRGQQVTLSCSPISGHRSVSWYQQTPGQGLQFLFEYFSETQRNKGNFPGRFSGRQFSNSRSEMNVSTLELGDSALYLCASSPTVSSYNEQFFGPGTRLTVL.

The chain is built from TRBV6-1 and TRBJ2-3, with D possibly matching TRBD1 (6 bases). V shed 10 bases and J shed 1 base, with 12 bases lying between them. The CDR3 is made up of 13 amino acids. Germline assignment: CDR1 MNHNS and CDR2 SASEGT. The CDR3 spells CATTTGRTDTQYF. CDR3 nucleotides: TGTGCCACTACGACAGGACGCACAGATACGCAGTATTTT.

The chain couples TRBV24-1 to TRBJ2-1, with D perhaps matching TRBD2 (5 bases). V shed 0 bases and J shed 7 bases, with 15 bases lying between them. The germline V gene has CDR1 KGHDR and CDR2 SFDVKD. There are 16 residues in the CDR3. CDR3: CATSDLPERLVNEQFF. CDR3 nucleotide sequence: TGTGCCACCAGTGATTTGCCGGAGCGGCTTGTGAATGAGCAGTTCTTC.